This T cell receptor (beta chain) was observed in a study of T cell repertoires and HLA-DP antigens. Whole-study context: CD4+ T cells were cocultured with HeLa cells expressing HLA-DP. Sorted CD137+CD4+ samples averaged approximately 0.2 ug DNA; pre-culture CD4+ samples, about 1,200 ng. The study, taken as a whole, reports: Average cumulative frequency of previously undetected clones was about 36% against one allele and about 52% against the other.

Amplification used primers for 54 TRBV and 13 TRBJ segments. Produced via immunoSEQ multiplex PCR; TCRdb's table is partial and in-frame only. The sample carries about 89,000 clones, roughly 86% recorded once. Judged by abundance, this clone is medium-sized. Its specificity is unknown. The germline V gene encodes CDR1 LNHDA and CDR2 SQIVND (reference sequence). Trimming stripped 7 bases from V and 7 bases from J, with 19 bases between. The CDR3 loop spans 14 amino acids. Sequencing was done on a sample of CD4+ T cells from PBMCs. The rearrangement joins TRBV19 to TRBJ1-2; the D gene is possibly TRBD1 (6 bases). The sequence was collected from a man in his forties or fifties in good health and CMV-seronegative. The CDR3 loop reads CASIRMVGGLGYTF. DNA for the CDR3: TGTGCCAGTATTCGTATGGTCGGGGGCCTTGGCTACACCTTC.